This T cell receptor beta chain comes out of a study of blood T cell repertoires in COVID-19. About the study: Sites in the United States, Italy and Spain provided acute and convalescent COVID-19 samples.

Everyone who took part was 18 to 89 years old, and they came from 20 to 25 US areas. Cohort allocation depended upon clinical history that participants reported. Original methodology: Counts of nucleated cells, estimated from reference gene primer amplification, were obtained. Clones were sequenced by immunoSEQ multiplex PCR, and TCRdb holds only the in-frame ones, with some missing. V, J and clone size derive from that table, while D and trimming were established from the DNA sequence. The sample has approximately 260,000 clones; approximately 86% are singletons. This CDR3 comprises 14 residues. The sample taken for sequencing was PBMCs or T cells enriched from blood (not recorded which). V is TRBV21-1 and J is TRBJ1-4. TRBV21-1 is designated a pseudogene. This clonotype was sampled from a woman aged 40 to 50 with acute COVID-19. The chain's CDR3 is CASSKGRANEKLFF. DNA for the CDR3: TGTGCCAGCAGCAAAGGGAGGGCTAATGAAAAACTGTTTTTT.